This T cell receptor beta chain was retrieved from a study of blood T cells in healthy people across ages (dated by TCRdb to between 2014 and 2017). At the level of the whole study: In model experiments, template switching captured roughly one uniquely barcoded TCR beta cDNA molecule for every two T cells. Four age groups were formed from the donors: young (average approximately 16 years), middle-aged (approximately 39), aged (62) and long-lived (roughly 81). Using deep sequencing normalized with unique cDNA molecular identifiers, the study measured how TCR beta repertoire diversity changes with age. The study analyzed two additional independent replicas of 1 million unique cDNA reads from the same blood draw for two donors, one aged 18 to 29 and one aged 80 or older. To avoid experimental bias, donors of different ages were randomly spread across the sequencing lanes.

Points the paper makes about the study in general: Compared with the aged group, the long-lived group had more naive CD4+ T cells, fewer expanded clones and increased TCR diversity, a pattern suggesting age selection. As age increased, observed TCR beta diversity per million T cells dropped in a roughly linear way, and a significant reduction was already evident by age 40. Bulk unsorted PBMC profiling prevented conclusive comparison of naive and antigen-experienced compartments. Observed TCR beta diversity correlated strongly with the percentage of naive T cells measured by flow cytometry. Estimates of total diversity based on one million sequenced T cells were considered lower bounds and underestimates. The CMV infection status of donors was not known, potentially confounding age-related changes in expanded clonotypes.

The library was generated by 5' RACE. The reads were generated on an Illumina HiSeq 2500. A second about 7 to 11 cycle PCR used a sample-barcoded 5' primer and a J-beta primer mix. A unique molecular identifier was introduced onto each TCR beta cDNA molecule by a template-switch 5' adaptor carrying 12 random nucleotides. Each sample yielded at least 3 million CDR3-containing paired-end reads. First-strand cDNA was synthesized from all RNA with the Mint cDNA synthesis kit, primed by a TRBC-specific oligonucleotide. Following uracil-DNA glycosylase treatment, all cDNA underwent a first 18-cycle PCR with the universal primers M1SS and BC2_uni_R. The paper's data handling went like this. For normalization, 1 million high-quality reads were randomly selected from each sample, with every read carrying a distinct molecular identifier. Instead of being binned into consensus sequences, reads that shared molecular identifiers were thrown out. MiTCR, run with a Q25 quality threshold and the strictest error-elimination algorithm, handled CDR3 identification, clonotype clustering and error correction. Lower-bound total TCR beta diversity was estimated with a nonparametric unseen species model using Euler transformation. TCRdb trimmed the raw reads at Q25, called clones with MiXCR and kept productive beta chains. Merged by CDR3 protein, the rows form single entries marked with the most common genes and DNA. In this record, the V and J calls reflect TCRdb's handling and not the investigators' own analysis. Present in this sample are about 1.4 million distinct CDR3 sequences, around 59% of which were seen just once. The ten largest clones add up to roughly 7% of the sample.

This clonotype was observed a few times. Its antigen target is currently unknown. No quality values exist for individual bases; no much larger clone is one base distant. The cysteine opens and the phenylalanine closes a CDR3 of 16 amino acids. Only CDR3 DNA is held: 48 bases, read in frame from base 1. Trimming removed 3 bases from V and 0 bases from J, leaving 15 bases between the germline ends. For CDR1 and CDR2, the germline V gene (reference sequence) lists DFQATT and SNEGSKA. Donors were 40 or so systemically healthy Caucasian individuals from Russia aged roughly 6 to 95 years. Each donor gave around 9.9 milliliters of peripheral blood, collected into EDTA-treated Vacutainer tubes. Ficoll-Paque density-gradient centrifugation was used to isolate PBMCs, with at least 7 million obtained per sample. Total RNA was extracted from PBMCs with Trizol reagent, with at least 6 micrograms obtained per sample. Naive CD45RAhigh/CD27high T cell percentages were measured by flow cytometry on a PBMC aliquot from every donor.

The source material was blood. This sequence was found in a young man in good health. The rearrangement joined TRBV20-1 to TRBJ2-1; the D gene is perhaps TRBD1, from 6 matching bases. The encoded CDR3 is CSASGAGAISYNEQFF. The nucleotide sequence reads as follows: TGCAGTGCTAGCGGGGCAGGGGCCATCTCCTACAATGAGCAGTTCTTC.